This T cell receptor beta chain was obtained from a study of shared clonotypes between healthy human individuals. Germline CDR1 is SGDLS and CDR2 is YYNGEE. CDR3 length equals 14 residues. V lost 6 bases to trimming and J lost 5 bases; unmatched junction nucleotides: 8. Repertoires were generated with immunoSEQ multiplex PCR, while TCRdb's copy carries only in-frame clones and drops some. This sample has over a million clones, with approximately 80% found just once. Sequencing input: memory CD4+ T cells from PBMCs. As to subset: CD45RA-negative fraction. This TCR was recovered from a man between 18 and 29 years old in good health. Some clones in this sample may be carry-over from other donors' samples. The genes are TRBV9 and TRBJ2-5; TRBD2 matches at 9 bases. CDR3 amino acids: CASTNGGRGETQYF. The CDR3 DNA follows: TGTGCCAGCACAAATGGCGGGAGGGGGGAGACCCAGTACTTC.